The present TCR beta chain was sequenced within a study of shared clonotypes between healthy human individuals (TCRdb year 2020). With respect to the entire study: A couple of women and three men aged 18 to 49 years were included in the cohort. Between about 0.94 and 10 billion PBMCs per donor were obtained by leukapheresis. Libraries were prepared and TCR repertoires were sequenced by different laboratories using diverse techniques, in order to increase sequencing depth and limit assay-specific biases. For each donor, three plates each were used for CD4 naive and CD4 memory, two plates were used for CD8 naive, and one plate was used for CD8 memory. To estimate repertoire size and how much clonotype sharing occurs between individuals, the study deeply sequenced the blood TCR repertoires of about five healthy adults. General conclusions and limits of the study: Sharing across several donors was observed for approximately 5% of naive CD4, over 3% of naive CD8, 2% to 2.5% of memory CD4, and roughly 0.4% of memory CD8 clonotypes. Because the study included only a small number of donors, the genetic and exposure-history diversity represented was limited. Compared with non-shared clonotypes, the clonotypes found in all four sorted-subset donors had higher generation probabilities. Sampling was restricted to blood, and TCR repertoires in tissues likely differ from the TCR repertoires found in blood. Even with the large sequencing depth, rarefaction of the sorted-subset datasets indicated that sequencing was incomplete. Estimated clonotype richness was generally larger for naive than for memory subsets. Based on pairwise subsampling, the degree of clonotype sharing among donors was expected to be affected by sequencing depth.

Healthy HIV-negative adults with no recently reported acute infections or vaccinations were included as donors. All donors were Caucasian adults living in Nashville, Tennessee, USA. CD4+ T cells were enriched through magnetic negative selection, after which naive cells were positively selected on CD45RA and the remaining negative fraction served as the memory subset. Blood was collected by leukapheresis, and PBMCs were isolated by Ficoll-Histopaque density gradient centrifugation and then cryopreserved in liquid nitrogen vapor phase. Analytical flow cytometry was used to check the purity and quantity of each magnetically sorted T cell population. Genomic DNA was isolated from every sorted fraction and measured by UV absorbance on a Nanodrop 2000c. Using the deep immunoSEQ assay, multiplex PCR amplified TCR CDR3 regions from genomic DNA. Extracted genomic DNA from each cell subset was distributed evenly across all wells of several immunoSEQ 96-well plates, and each plate was treated as a replicate. For sorted subsets, around 200 ng genomic DNA, equal to tens of thousands of T cell genomes, was loaded into each replicate PCR. Purified libraries were measured with a Qubit 3.0 fluorometer, size-checked on a Bioanalyzer 2100, and measured again with the KAPA Library Quantification kit. Every immunoSEQ 96-well plate was sequenced on a dedicated single-read 150-cycle Illumina NextSeq 550 flow cell. On the authors' methods: Because the immunoSEQ output held only junctional sequences and lacked quality scores, the filtering could not match the filtering applied to full-length reads. Sequences were annotated with PyIR, a Python wrapper for IgBLAST v1.9, using IMGT germline references to assign V/J genes and CDR3. Reads were removed for weak V/J assignments (E-value above 1e-6), missing CDR3, stop codons, out-of-frame junctions, or ambiguous translated residues. A V3J clonotype was defined by an identical inferred V gene, J gene, and CDR3 amino acid sequence. The percentage overlap between two repertoires was calculated by dividing the number of shared unique clonotypes by the size of the smaller repertoire. Repertoire richness was assessed with RTK rarefaction, the Chao1 estimator, and Recon v2.1 estimates of unobserved clonotypes. For all TCRbeta clonotypes obtained by the gDNA method from a few donors, generation probabilities were computed with OLGA. TCRdb re-hosts the immuneACCESS table, in-frame sequences only. Its copies lack some clones; in the studies checked, an unresolved V gene accounts for under half of them, and the cause for the rest is not known. D and trimming come from the DNA, and the V and J calls and clone size come from that table. The sample table holds around 2.5 million clones, of which 93% were seen once. Approximately 0.37% of the sample is taken by the ten largest.

A note on this clone: Its cognate antigen has yet to be identified. No clone much larger than this one lies a single base away; base qualities are absent.

This clonotype was obtained from a young man in good health. Some clones in this sample may be carry-over from other donors' samples. Sequenced sample: naive CD4+ T cells from PBMCs. Per the publication, the cell subset or site label means: CD45RA+ positively selected.

The DNA is as follows: TGTGCCTGGACCCAGTACGGGGCCCTTAGCAATCAGCCCCAGCATTTT. The translation is CAWTQYGALSNQPQHF. Recombination connected TRBV30 to TRBJ1-5; possibly the D gene is TRBD1, per 5 matching bases. From cysteine to phenylalanine, the CDR3 is 16 amino acids long. Only the CDR3 DNA is retained, 48 bases long and in frame from the first base. Via the germline V gene (reference sequence), CDR1 is GTSNPN and CDR2 SVGIG. The trim is 4 bases for V and 0 bases for J, with a gap of 16 bases between the germline ends.